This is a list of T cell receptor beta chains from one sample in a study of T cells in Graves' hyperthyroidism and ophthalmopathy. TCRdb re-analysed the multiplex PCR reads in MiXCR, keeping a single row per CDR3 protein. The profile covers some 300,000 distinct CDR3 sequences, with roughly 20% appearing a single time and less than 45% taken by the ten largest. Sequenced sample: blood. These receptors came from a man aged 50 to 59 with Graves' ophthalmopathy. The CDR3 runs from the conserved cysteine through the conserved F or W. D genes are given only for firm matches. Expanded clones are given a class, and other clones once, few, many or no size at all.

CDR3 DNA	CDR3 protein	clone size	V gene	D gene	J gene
TGTGCCAGCAGTTTCTCAGGCACAGATACGCAGTATTTT	CASSFSGTDTQYF	many	TRBV12-3/TRBV12-4	.	TRBJ2-3
TGTGCCAGCAGCGTAGAAGGGGCACGGAATAATTCACCCCTCCACTTT	CASSVEGARNNSPLHF	.	TRBV9	.	TRBJ1-6
TGTGCCAGCAGCCCCTTAGCCAGCGGGAGAAGTTACGAGCAGTACTTC	CASSPLASGRSYEQYF	many	TRBV7-6	TRBD2	TRBJ2-7
TGTGCCATCAGTGAGTCGAAGGAGACCACCTACGAGCAGTACTTC	CAISESKETTYEQYF	.	TRBV10-3	.	TRBJ2-7
TGTGCCACTCGGGAGAATTACAATGAGCAGTTCTTC	CATRENYNEQFF	many	TRBV28	.	TRBJ2-1
TGTGCCAGCAGTCCCCGACTCTGGACTTACAATGAGCAGTTCTTC	CASSPRLWTYNEQFF	many	TRBV28	.	TRBJ2-1
TGCAGTGCCCCCGGACAGGGGAAGACCCAGTACTTC	CSAPGQGKTQYF	many	TRBV20-1	TRBD1	TRBJ2-5
TGTGCCAGCAGCTTAGGAGGGACTAGCGGGTACAATGAGCAGTTCTTC	CASSLGGTSGYNEQFF	many	TRBV11-3	TRBD2	TRBJ2-1
TGTGCCAGCGGGGGGATAGCGGGAGGAGGAGATACGCAGTATTTT	CASGGIAGGGDTQYF	.	TRBV28	TRBD2	TRBJ2-3
TGTGCCAGCAGTTGGTCTAGTCCCCACGAGCAGTACTTC	CASSWSSPHEQYF	few	TRBV27	.	TRBJ2-7
TGCGCCAGCAGCCAAGAGTGGGGGAGCACCGGGGAGCTGTTTTTT	CASSQEWGSTGELFF	.	TRBV4-1	.	TRBJ2-2
TGCGCCAGTACCGAAGGGACAGGGCTAATTGGCTACACCTTC	CASTEGTGLIGYTF	few	TRBV4-1	TRBD1	TRBJ1-2
TGCGCCAGCAGCTACAACGGGCAGGGTTCCCACGAGCAGTACTTC	CASSYNGQGSHEQYF	many	TRBV5-1	.	TRBJ2-7
TGTGCCACCAGCAGAGATGGTACTAGCGGGAGGGCTGGGGCCAACGTCCTGACTTTC	CATSRDGTSGRAGANVLTF	.	TRBV15	TRBD2	TRBJ2-6
TGCAGTGCTCGAAGCGGGAGGGGCTACAATGAGCAGTTCTTC	CSARSGRGYNEQFF	.	TRBV20-1	TRBD2	TRBJ2-1
TGTGCCAGCAGTGAAGCGCGGCGGGAAAGGGGTGAGCAGTTCTTC	CASSEARRERGEQFF	many	TRBV2	.	TRBJ2-1
TGTGCCAGCAGCCCGGGACAGGGCAACGAGCAGTACTTC	CASSPGQGNEQYF	many	TRBV7-9	TRBD1	TRBJ2-7
TGTGCCAGCAGTTTAAGTGGGGGGCCTGCCTACGAGCAGTACTTC	CASSLSGGPAYEQYF	many	TRBV27	.	TRBJ2-7
TGTGCCACCAGTGCTGGGCTAGCGGGAGTTGAAGGGTCCTACGAGCAGTACTTC	CATSAGLAGVEGSYEQYF	.	TRBV24-1	TRBD2	TRBJ2-7
TGTGCCAGCCAACTAGCGGGAGGATTGGAGACCCAGTACTTC	CASQLAGGLETQYF	few	TRBV18	TRBD2	TRBJ2-5
TGTGCCAGCAGTCCTACAGGGGGCGCCTGGACAGATACGCAGTATTTT	CASSPTGGAWTDTQYF	few	TRBV11-2	TRBD1	TRBJ2-3
TGCGCCAGCAGGGAGGTCGCGAACACCGGGGAGCTGTTTTTT	CASREVANTGELFF	many	TRBV5-1	.	TRBJ2-2
TGTGCCAGCAGCTCACGGACAGGGGGCTCCTACGAGCAGTACTTC	CASSSRTGGSYEQYF	many	TRBV7-2	TRBD1	TRBJ2-7
TGTGCCAGCAGTTTACTCGGGACGAGACTTAATGAGCAGTTCTTC	CASSLLGTRLNEQFF	many	TRBV27	.	TRBJ2-1
TGTGCCAGCTCACCACGGGCTAGCGGGAAGAACAATGAGCAGTTCTTC	CASSPRASGKNNEQFF	.	TRBV18	TRBD2	TRBJ2-1
TGTGCCAGCAGCACCCCGGGACTAGCGGGAGGGCCTGGGGCCAACGTCCTGACTTTC	CASSTPGLAGGPGANVLTF	many	TRBV12-3/TRBV12-4	TRBD2	TRBJ2-6
TGCAGCGTTGAAGGGCGGGATATTGAAGAGACCCAGTACTTC	CSVEGRDIEETQYF	few	TRBV29-1	.	TRBJ2-5
TGCAGTTTGCTGGGACAGGGAAAAGAGACCCAGTACTTC	CSLLGQGKETQYF	.	TRBV20-1	TRBD1	TRBJ2-5
TGTGCCAGCAGCCCATCGGGAGTTCACGAGCAGTACTTC	CASSPSGVHEQYF	many	TRBV3-1	.	TRBJ2-7
TGTGCCAGCAGCCAAGGTCCCATCGGGAGCGCAGATACGCAGTATTTT	CASSQGPIGSADTQYF	.	TRBV4-2	.	TRBJ2-3
TGTGCCTGCGACAGGGGTTTAGCCAAAAACATTCAGTACTTC	CACDRGLAKNIQYF	few	TRBV30	TRBD1	TRBJ2-4
TGTGCCAGCAGTTACTCCTGGACTAGCGGGAAGTCAGATACGCAGTATTTT	CASSYSWTSGKSDTQYF	.	TRBV6-5	TRBD2	TRBJ2-3
TGTGCCAGCAGTGAAGTTGAGTTTGACCCCCGCGGCGAGCAGTACTTC	CASSEVEFDPRGEQYF	many	TRBV6-1	.	TRBJ2-7
TGCGCCAGCAGCGGAGGCCCAAGCTCCTACAATGAGCAGTTCTTC	CASSGGPSSYNEQFF	many	TRBV5-1	.	TRBJ2-1
TGTGCCAGCAGCTTAGGTGGGGCAGGACCTACCTACGAGCAGTACTTC	CASSLGGAGPTYEQYF	.	TRBV11-2	.	TRBJ2-7
TGTGCCAGTAGTATGCGTACTCCGGGACTAGCGAGAGGGGCACCGTACGAGCAGTACTTC	CASSMRTPGLARGAPYEQYF	.	TRBV19	TRBD2	TRBJ2-7
TGTGCCAGTAGATGGGCCCCGAATCAGCCCCAGCATTTT	CASRWAPNQPQHF	.	TRBV19	.	TRBJ1-5
TGTGCCACCCACCCACGGGGGCTAGCGGGAGTCGTCACCGGGGAGCTGTTTTTT	CATHPRGLAGVVTGELFF	many	TRBV19	TRBD2	TRBJ2-2